This TCR beta chain is drawn from a study of PD-L1 blockade in urothelial cancer. Study-level results: Below-median pretreatment blood TCR clonality was a predictor of better survival.

The CDR3 is made up of 13 amino acids. Germline V gene lookup returns CDR1 MDHEN and CDR2 SYDVKM. V was trimmed by 6 bases and J by 7 bases, leaving 16 bases between them. Here immunoSEQ multiplex PCR was the method, and the copy in TCRdb shows in-frame clones only, minus some. The sample lists about 76,000 clones, more than 85% occurring once. Described time point: peripheral blood 6 weeks after treatment start. On this clone: Antigen specificity is unknown.

The chain combines TRBV28 with TRBJ2-7; weak D call: TRBD2 (5 bases). This TCR was recovered from a woman older than 75 with urothelial cancer. Sequencing used PBMCs, obtained around atezolizumab (anti-PD-L1) treatment. The CDR3 is CASRVSRPGEQYF. DNA of the CDR3: TGTGCCAGCAGGGTGTCGCGGCCGGGGGAGCAGTACTTC.